The present TCR beta chain was sequenced within a study of T cell responses to AZD1222 COVID-19 vaccine. Study summary: Analysis merged second doses at about 4 or about 12 weeks.

The study, taken as a whole, reports: Spike-specific TCR breadth and depth rose after two AZD1222 doses.

Assay used: immunoSEQ multiplex PCR; TCRdb lists only in-frame clones, some missing. The table has around 120,000 clones, about 89% seen once. This clone was recorded only once. The antigen remains unidentified. Germline trimming cut 4 bases from V and 2 bases from J; bases unmatched to any gene: 11. The CDR3 totals 16 residues. Germline loops: CDR1 SGHDT, CDR2 YYEEEE. The sequence was obtained from an adult in good health. The chain carries TRBV5-6 and TRBJ1-2; 7 positions agree with TRBD1. The sequencing used peripheral blood, collected on day 0 of AZD1222 vaccination. The CDR3 DNA reads TGTGCCAGCAGCACCAGGGGGGGGATTCGGAACTATGGCTACACCTTC. It codes for CASSTRGGIRNYGYTF. The full variable domain, with the rest looked up from reference TRBV5-6 and TRBJ1-2, is DAGVTQSPTHLIKTRGQQVTLRCSPKSGHDTVSWYQQALGQGPQFIFQYYEEEERQRGNFPDRFSGHQFPNYSSELNVNALLLGDSALYLCASSTRGGIRNYGYTFGSGTRLTVV.